This T cell receptor (beta chain) was found in a study of blood T cell repertoires in COVID-19. As for the study in general: PBMCs, B-cell-depleted T cells, or T cells provided the cDNA or gDNA that made up the material.

CDR3 size: 15 residues. Germline V gene sequence: CDR1 MNHNS, CDR2 SASEGT. V lost 2 bases and J lost 2, with 13 bases in between. In its sample, this clone was seen once. Original processing notes: Reference gene primer amplification yielded estimated nucleated cell counts. TCRdb keeps only in-frame clones here, not all; method: immunoSEQ multiplex PCR. V, J and clone size are those of that table, while D and trimming were read from the DNA. The sample yields 130,000 to 150,000 clones, about four fifths seen once. Sequenced sample: PBMCs or T cells enriched from blood (not recorded which). The TCR was taken from a woman aged 50 to 60 who had been exposed to COVID-19. The chain carries TRBV6-1 and TRBJ2-7; D possibly corresponds to TRBD2 (6 bases). The CDR3 spells CASSEPGSGTYEQYF. The CDR3 nucleotides read TGTGCCAGCAGTGAACCCGGGAGTGGTACCTACGAGCAGTACTTC.